The rows below give T cell receptor beta chains drawn from one sample of a study of vaccination and CD4 T cells after COVID-19. TCRdb reprocessed the PCR reads with MiXCR, giving one entry per CDR3 protein. The profile shows 10,000 to 15,000 distinct CDR3 sequences, around 70% of them singletons. Their target antigens are unknown. The specimen comprised CD4+ T cells from blood, cultured in vitro, sampled after SARS-CoV-2 vaccination. These TCRs come from a human donor who received a COVID-19 vaccine. Both conserved end residues are part of each CDR3. D genes are given only for firm matches. Clone size is stated in some rows and not others, as once, few, many or a class when expanded.

v_gene	j_gene	d_gene	len	abundance	CDR3nt	CDR3aa
TRBV7-6	TRBJ1-2	TRBD1	16	-	TGTGCCAGCAGCCCCCGACAGGGGCCATTAGGCTATGGCTACACCTTC	CASSPRQGPLGYGYTF
TRBV27	TRBJ2-3	TRBD2	14	-	TGTGCCAGCAGTTCTAGCGGCAACACAGATACGCAGTATTTT	CASSSSGNTDTQYF
TRBV12-3/TRBV12-4	TRBJ1-5	TRBD1	12	-	TGTGCCAGCAGCGACAGGGCCCAGCCCCAGCATTTT	CASSDRAQPQHF
TRBV10-3	TRBJ2-6	-	19	-	TGTGCCATCAGTGCCACCCCGTTGGGGAGCCACTCTGGGGCCAACGTCCTGACTTTC	CAISATPLGSHSGANVLTF
TRBV5-4	TRBJ2-5	-	15	-	TGTGCCAGCAGCCTTCAGGGGGGAGAGGAAGAGGCCCAGTACTTC	CASSLQGGEEEAQYF
TRBV15	TRBJ1-4	-	15	-	TGTGCCACCAGCAGACCGCTGGGGGGGAGTGAAAAACTGTTTTTT	CATSRPLGGSEKLFF
TRBV27	TRBJ2-3	TRBD2	17	-	TGTGCCAGCAGTCTAAGGGGAGGGGAGTACCTCACAGATACGCAGTATTTT	CASSLRGGEYLTDTQYF
TRBV2	TRBJ1-1	-	15	-	TGTGCCAGCAGTGAAGCCAGGATCTCGAACACTGAAGCTTTCTTT	CASSEARISNTEAFF
TRBV18	TRBJ2-5	TRBD2	16	-	TGTGCCAGCTCACCTATAGCGGGGGGAAACCAAGAGACCCAGTACTTC	CASSPIAGGNQETQYF
TRBV5-1	TRBJ2-7	-	13	few	TGCGCCAGCAGATTTACAGACAAGGGGGAGCAGTACTTC	CASRFTDKGEQYF
TRBV29-1	TRBJ2-3	-	12	-	TGCAGCGTAGGGTCCCAGACAGATACGCAGTATTTT	CSVGSQTDTQYF
TRBV25-1	TRBJ2-5	-	13	-	TGTGCCAGCTCACCGGAGGGCCAAGAGACCCAGTACTTC	CASSPEGQETQYF
TRBV6-5	TRBJ2-2	-	14	few	TGTGCCAGCAGTTCGATGAGGGAAGCCGGGGAGCTGTTTTTT	CASSSMREAGELFF
TRBV20-1	TRBJ1-6	-	13	-	TGCAGTGCTAGTAAACAGGTCTCAACACCCCTCCACTTT	CSASKQVSTPLHF
TRBV6-2/TRBV6-3	TRBJ1-1	TRBD1	15	-	TGTGCCAGCAGACCCCGGACAGGGGGGAACACTGAAGCTTTCTTT	CASRPRTGGNTEAFF
TRBV6-1	TRBJ1-4	TRBD1	15	-	TGTGCCAGCAGTGAAGCACAGGGGGCTAATGAAAAACTGTTTTTT	CASSEAQGANEKLFF
TRBV11-3	TRBJ2-5	TRBD2	17	-	TGTGCCAGCAGCTTCAAAACTAGCGGGGGGTTGGTTGAGACCCAGTACTTC	CASSFKTSGGLVETQYF
TRBV19	TRBJ2-3	-	17	-	TGTGCCACCAGGCTAAAGTCACAGGCCCTTGGCACAGATACGCAGTATTTT	CATRLKSQALGTDTQYF
TRBV6-1	TRBJ1-1	-	16	-	TGTGCCAGCAGTGAACCGTGGATCCCGGGGGGGGCTGAAGCTTTCTTT	CASSEPWIPGGAEAFF
TRBV5-5	TRBJ1-6	-	17	-	TGTGCCAGCAGCCCGGATTTTTTAGGAAGGGATAATTCACCCCTCCACTTT	CASSPDFLGRDNSPLHF
TRBV20-1	TRBJ2-1	TRBD1	15	-	TGCAGTGCTAGGAACACAGGGGGCGCGTCCAGTGAGCAGTTCTTC	CSARNTGGASSEQFF
TRBV6-5	TRBJ2-2	TRBD2	16	-	TGTGCCAGCAGTTCCTCGGGGGGGCATGATCCCGGGGAGCTGTTTTTT	CASSSSGGHDPGELFF
TRBV30	TRBJ1-5	-	11	-	TGTGCCTGGAGGACGGAGGGGCCCCAGCATTTT	CAWRTEGPQHF
TRBV14	TRBJ1-1	-	15	-	TGTGCCAGCAGCCCCCGGGTTCTACTGAACACTGAAGCTTTCTTT	CASSPRVLLNTEAFF